This paragraph covers one T cell receptor (beta chain) sequence. Its cognate antigen is unknown. No DNA is shown, since the ends of the CDR3 on it are uncertain; the CDR3 is the one TCRdb lists. The CDR3 spans 14 residues, counting both ends. The data were obtained in a study of T cell repertoires in cytomegalovirus infection. General observations from the study: Summed frequency of shared TCR beta families picked out CMV carriers who also had the relevant HLA.

From the reads, TCRdb called clonotypes with MiXCR, one entry per CDR3 protein. The data contain about 700,000 distinct CDR3 sequences, around 30% of them singletons. V and J are TRBV12-3 or TRBV12-4 and TRBJ1-5; the table calls TRBD1, which could not be checked here. The TCR sequence derives from a human donor in good health (CMV status not recorded). Some clones in this sample may be carry-over from other donors' samples. This material consisted of cultured PBMCs, taken from culture after CMV antigen stimulation. CDR3 loop: CASSLERENQPQHF.